In its sample, the clone carrying this T cell receptor beta chain was seen many times. This entry is derived from a study of CD8 T cells in ankylosing spondylitis. TCRdb passed the 5' RACE reads through MiXCR, listing each CDR3 protein once. In the table there are around 30,000 distinct CDR3 sequences, 7.2% of which are singletons. The source is a male donor with ankylosing spondylitis or in good health (not recorded which). Material: blood, either unsorted or a sorted T cell fraction (not recorded which).

The CDR3 loop is CSASTGVAFF. In DNA form, the CDR3 reads TGCAGCGCTTCGACAGGGGTAGCTTTCTTT. This chain links TRBV29-1 with TRBJ1-1; 8 nucleotides agree with TRBD1. This CDR3 is built from 10 residues. V dropped 7 bases and J dropped 10; count of bases not matched to a gene: 5. CDR1 is SQVTM and CDR2 is ANQGSEA in the germline V gene.